The 8 T cell receptor beta chains below all came from one sample that was sequenced in a study of T cells in Graves' hyperthyroidism and ophthalmopathy. Template material for amplifying TCR beta CDR3 regions consisted of RNA transcripts. Researchers ran a first-round RT-PCR on the TCR CDR3 using the HTBI primer set. A single record per CDR3 protein comes from TCRdb applying MiXCR to the multiplex PCR reads. This sample carries roughly 740,000 distinct CDR3 sequences, 16% of them seen once, and the ten largest clones take around 7.7%. The sequenced material came from blood. These receptors were collected from a man younger than 35 with Graves' hyperthyroidism.

The chain carries TRBV3-1 and TRBJ2-2; a possible D gene is TRBD1 (6 bases). Between the trimmed V and J ends, which lost 4 bases and 7 bases, there was a span of 13 bases. The CDR3 length is 14 residues. Germline CDR1 reads LGHDT; CDR2 reads YNNKEL (reference sequence). CDR3 in amino acids: CASSLPQGFGELFF. As DNA, the CDR3 is TGTGCCAGCAGCCTTCCGCAGGGGTTCGGGGAGCTGTTTTTT.

This clonotype was counted ten times or more. The V gene is TRBV28, the J gene TRBJ2-1; maybe TRBD1 (6 bases). Trimming stripped 2 bases from V and 9 bases from J, with 14 bases between. CDR1 and CDR2 (germline): MDHEN, SYDVKM. This CDR3 contains 14 residues. This chain's CDR3 is CASSLGTGRVEQFF. The DNA of the CDR3 is TGTGCCAGCAGTTTAGGTACAGGGAGAGTTGAGCAGTTCTTC.

In this sample, this clonotype turned up many times. V is TRBV3-1 and J is TRBJ1-5; no firm D call. The CDR3 covers 16 residues. Deletions cut 3 bases from V and 0 bases from J, with 12 bases between. CDR1 and CDR2 (germline): LGHDT, YNNKEL (reference sequence). The CDR3 here is CASSQGGRPSNQPQHF. For the CDR3, the DNA is TGTGCCAGCAGCCAGGGTGGCAGGCCTAGCAATCAGCCCCAGCATTTT.

This rearrangement joins TRBV2 to TRBJ2-3; the D is unclear. V lost 11 bases, J lost 3 bases, and 6 bases lay in between. The germline CDR1 and CDR2 sequences are SNHLY and FYNNEI. The CDR3 loop spans 10 amino acids. CDR3 bases: TGTGCCGCCGCGACAGATACGCAGTATTTT. It codes for CAAATDTQYF.

V and J are TRBV28 and TRBJ2-3, with TRBD1 identical over 8 bases. CDR1 is MDHEN and CDR2 is SYDVKM in the germline V gene. This CDR3 contains 15 residues. Germline trimming cut 2 bases from V and 2 bases from J; bases unmatched to any gene: 3. The CDR3 sequence: CASSLGTGTTDTQYF. CDR3 in DNA: TGTGCCAGCAGTTTAGGGACAGGAACCACAGATACGCAGTATTTT.

This chain connects TRBV27 to TRBJ2-7, with D perhaps matching TRBD1 or TRBD2 (5 bases each). CDR3 length equals 16 residues. The V and J ends lost 4 bases and 5 bases respectively, with 21 bases between them. CDR1 MNHEY and CDR2 SMNVEV come from the germline V gene (reference sequence). The CDR3 DNA reads TGTGCCAGCAGTTCCGGGGCAGGGTCTTTATCTGACGAGCAGTACTTC. Residues: CASSSGAGSLSDEQYF.

This clonotype showed up just a few times. An end of the junction differs from the germline gene, which may be a read error. The rearrangement joins TRBV27 to TRBJ2-7; TRBD2 matches 7 bases. Germline V gives CDR1 MNHEY, CDR2 SMNVEV (reference sequence). There are 20 residues in the CDR3. The CDR3 sequence is CAGSPRGREGRPGLIYEQYF. The DNA for the CDR3 is TGTGCCGGCAGTCCCCGAGGTAGAGAGGGAAGACCGGGACTAATATACGAGCAGTACTTC.

This clonotype was seen more than once but under ten times. CDR3 protein: CASSGHRGTGANVLTF. The CDR3 DNA follows: TGTGCCAGCAGTGGACACAGGGGGACTGGGGCCAACGTCCTGACTTTC. The chain has TRBV12-3 or TRBV12-4 and TRBJ2-6, with TRBD1 matching over 8 bases. This CDR3 has 16 residues. The V and J ends lost 5 bases and 2 bases, in that order; junction bases with no gene match: 5.